One sample yielded the 21 T cell receptor beta chains listed below, sequenced in a study of cytomegalovirus exposure and HLA in healthy donors. This table comes from immunoSEQ multiplex PCR, and its TCRdb copy is limited to in-frame clones, with some not included. The repertoire holds about 60,000 clones, with approximately 95% as singletons. Sequenced input: PBMCs. The source is a woman between 18 and 30 years old in good health and CMV-seronegative.

The rearrangement uses TRBV10-3 and TRBJ2-2; D uncertain. Germline-derived CDR1 and CDR2 are ENHRY and SYGVKD. V shed 3 bases and J shed 6 bases, with 8 bases lying between them. The CDR3 is 13 residues long. CDR3 region: CAISDPRPGELFF. The CDR3 region has the DNA TGTGCCATCAGTGACCCGCGGCCCGGGGAGCTGTTTTTT.

The CDR3 DNA reads as TGTGCCAGCTCACCACAATTTGGCAGTAACACTGAAGCTTTCTTT. It is translated as CASSPQFGSNTEAFF. The chain uses TRBV18 and TRBJ1-1, with D uncertain. V shed 1 base and J shed 2 bases, with 11 bases lying between them. The length of the CDR3 is 15 residues. Germline-derived CDR1 and CDR2 are KGHSH and LQKENI. Filled out from reference TRBV18 and TRBJ1-1, the complete variable domain reads NAGVMQNPRHLVRRRGQEARLRCSPMKGHSHVYWYRQLPEEGLKFMVYLQKENIIDESGMPKERFSAEFPKEGPSILRIQQVVRGDSAAYFCASSPQFGSNTEAFFGQGTRLTVV.

The rearrangement uses TRBV7-7 and TRBJ2-2, with TRBD1 as a possible D gene (5 bases). Germline V gene sequence: CDR1 SSHAT, CDR2 FNYEAQ (reference sequence). The germline V and J ends were trimmed by 5 bases and 7 bases, with 17 bases remaining between them. The CDR3 runs to 15 residues. The CDR3 spells CASSDTRVQHGELFF. CDR3 in DNA: TGTGCCAGCAGCGACACCAGGGTACAGCACGGGGAGCTGTTTTTT.

As concerns this clone: The CDR3 carries no conserved terminal phenylalanine or tryptophan, so it likely arises from a read error. No DNA is shown, since the ends of the CDR3 on it are uncertain; the CDR3 is the one TCRdb lists. CDR3 residues: CASSFETPYIM. This sequence joins TRBV11-1 and TRBJ1-1; whether TRBD1, the table's D call, matches the DNA was not checked. The CDR3 contains 11 residues when both ends are counted. Germline-derived CDR1 and CDR2 are SGHAT and FQDESV (reference sequence).

V gene TRBV12-5 combines with J gene TRBJ2-2, with D perhaps TRBD2 (6 bases). V was cut by 2 bases and J by 5 bases, with 12 bases left in between. The germline gives CDR1 LGHNT, CDR2 FRNRAP. The CDR3 is 15 residues long. CDR3 loop: CASGLRRDGTGELFF. The CDR3 nucleotides read TGTGCTAGTGGTTTGAGGCGGGACGGGACCGGGGAGCTGTTTTTT.

The rearrangement uses TRBV11-3 and TRBJ1-1; 7 bases map to TRBD1. This CDR3 comprises 16 residues. In germline, CDR1 is SGHNT, CDR2 YENEEA. The trim removed 1 base at V and 4 bases at J, leaving 9 bases unmatched. The CDR3 DNA reads TGTGCCAGCAGCTTAGTGGCAGGGGGTATCGGCACTGAAGCTTTCTTT. Its protein product is CASSLVAGGIGTEAFF. The full variable domain, with the rest looked up from reference TRBV11-3 and TRBJ1-1, is EAGVVQSPRYKIIEKKQPVAFWCNPISGHNTLYWYLQNLGQGPELLIRYENEEAVDDSQLPKDRFSAERLKGVDSTLKIQPAELGDSAVYLCASSLVAGGIGTEAFFGQGTRLTVV.

J is TRBJ1-3 and V is TRBV9; D remains unclear. The germline gives CDR1 SGDLS, CDR2 YYNGEE. Trimming removed 1 base at V and 0 bases at J, with 8 bases between. This CDR3 region has 15 residues. This CDR3 is CASSVNAGSGNTIYF. DNA for the CDR3: TGTGCCAGCAGCGTAAACGCAGGCTCTGGAAACACCATATATTTT.

This rearrangement joins TRBV19 to TRBJ2-1, with 12 bases fitting TRBD2. The CDR3 sequence is 14 residues long. Germline assignment: CDR1 LNHDA and CDR2 SQIVND (reference sequence). The ends lost 4 bases at V and 6 bases at J; junction bases unmatched: 1. CDR3 residues: CASSTSGGGNEQFF. The CDR3 nucleotides are TGTGCCAGTAGTACTAGCGGGGGGGGCAATGAGCAGTTCTTC.

V gene TRBV5-1 combines with J gene TRBJ2-3; 10 positions match TRBD1. The CDR3 is 16 residues long. Looked up from germline, CDR1 is SGHRS and CDR2 is YFSETQ. V lost 6 bases to trimming and J lost 7 bases; unmatched junction nucleotides: 14. The CDR3 nucleotides are TGCGCCAGCACCTACAATACCGGGACAGGGGCAAATACGCAGTATTTT. It yields the protein CASTYNTGTGANTQYF.

This chain's CDR3 is CASSIGQARAAFF. CDR3 bases: TGCGCCAGCAGCATTGGACAGGCAAGGGCAGCTTTCTTT. The chain uses TRBV5-1 and TRBJ1-1; 7 nucleotides agree with TRBD1. CDR3 size: 13 residues. The junction had 10 bases not matched to a gene; V was cut back by 4 bases and J by 10 bases. Germline assignment: CDR1 SGHRS and CDR2 YFSETQ.

V and J are TRBV9 and TRBJ2-7; D is uncertain. CDR1 SGDLS and CDR2 YYNGEE come from the germline V gene. CDR3 length: 15 residues. The ends were cut back, 3 bases at V and 1 base at J, with 14 bases in the middle. The DNA for the CDR3 is TGTGCCAGCAGCGAATCGGGTACCCAGTCCTACGAGCAGTACTTC. It codes for CASSESGTQSYEQYF.

The chain couples TRBV11-3 to TRBJ1-3; D remains ambiguous. CDR3 size: 16 residues. V was clipped by 2 bases and J by 2 bases, with 13 bases between them. Germline lookup yields CDR1 SGHNT and CDR2 YENEEA. CDR3 bases: TGTGCCAGCAGCTTAAGCGGGCTTTATCCTGGAAACACCATATATTTT. This translates into CASSLSGLYPGNTIYF.

This rearrangement joins TRBV7-3 to TRBJ2-1, with D perhaps TRBD2 (7 bases). The CDR3 loop spans 16 amino acids. Trimming stripped 5 bases from V and 3 bases from J, with 17 bases between. Per the germline V gene, CDR1 is SGHTA and CDR2 is FQGTGA. The CDR3 nucleotides read TGTGCCAGCAGCACGCGGGGCGGGGGCATCTACAATGAGCAGTTCTTC. This encodes CASSTRGGGIYNEQFF. The whole variable domain, filled in from reference TRBV7-3 and TRBJ2-1, reads GAGVSQTPSNKVTEKGKYVELRCDPISGHTALYWYRQSLGQGPEFLIYFQGTGAADDSGLPNDRFFAVRPEGSVSTLKIQRTERGDSAVYLCASSTRGGGIYNEQFFGPGTRLTVL.

The V gene is TRBV27, the J gene TRBJ1-6, with 8 bases matching TRBD1. From germline, CDR1 is MNHEY and CDR2 SMNVEV (reference sequence). The CDR3 consists of 15 residues. V lost 6 bases, J lost 7 bases, and 8 bases stayed unmatched. This chain's CDR3 is CASRATGALNSPLHF. The CDR3 nucleotides are TGTGCCAGCAGGGCGACAGGGGCCCTGAATTCACCCCTCCACTTT.

The CDR3 loop reads CASSFQGRGYGYTF. CDR3 DNA sequence: TGTGCCAGCAGCTTCCAGGGGAGAGGCTATGGCTACACCTTC. The chain combines TRBV11-2 with TRBJ1-2; D is perhaps TRBD1 (6 bases). The CDR3 runs to 14 residues. Trimming stripped 3 bases from V and 4 bases from J, with 12 bases between. Per the germline V gene, CDR1 is SGHAT and CDR2 is FQNNGV.

V gene TRBV5-6 combines with J gene TRBJ2-1; 8 bases are shared with TRBD1. The CDR3 sequence is 15 residues long. The V gene's germline CDR1 is SGHDT and CDR2 YYEEEE. The V gene end was trimmed by 3 bases and the J gene end by 0 bases; junction bases not matched to a gene: 2. The CDR3 loop reads CASSYGTGSYNEQFF. The CDR3 coding sequence is TGTGCCAGCAGCTATGGGACAGGCTCCTACAATGAGCAGTTCTTC.

This chain uses TRBV28 with TRBJ2-5; D might be TRBD2 (5 bases). Trimming took off 5 bases at V and 4 bases at J, with 14 bases between the two ends. Germline V gene sequence: CDR1 MDHEN, CDR2 SYDVKM. The CDR3 length is 14 residues. CDR3 amino acids: CASSPVLGRETQYF. The CDR3 nucleotides are TGTGCCAGCAGTCCCGTGTTAGGGAGAGAGACCCAGTACTTC.

V and J are TRBV29-1 and TRBJ2-1, with 8 bases fitting TRBD2. This CDR3 comprises 14 residues. The V gene's germline CDR1 is SQVTM and CDR2 ANQGSEA. With 5 bases clipped from V and 1 base from J, the junction kept 4 bases outside the gene matches. CDR3 DNA sequence: TGCAGCGTTTTGACGGGGGGGTCCTACAATGAGCAGTTCTTC. Translated, it gives CSVLTGGSYNEQFF.

Turning to this clone: Germline and junction disagree at one end, which may indicate a read error. In the same sample, other DNA sequences code for this CDR3. V and J are TRBV6-1 and TRBJ1-1, with 7 bases matching TRBD1. There are 14 residues in the CDR3. Per germline, CDR1 MNHNS and CDR2 SASEGT. CDR3 DNA sequence: TGTGCCAGCAGTGGGCTGACAGGGTCCACTGAAGCCTTCTTT. This codes for CASSGLTGSTEAFF.

J is TRBJ2-1 and V is TRBV10-2; 9 bases fit TRBD2. The CDR3 sequence is 14 residues long. Germline V CDR1 and CDR2: WSHSY, SAAADI. The V segment lost 3 bases and the J segment 8 bases; nucleotides outside the gene matches: 5. The DNA of the CDR3 is TGCGCCAGCAGTGATAGCGGGAGAGGGGATGAGCAGTTCTTC. The encoded protein is CASSDSGRGDEQFF.

The rearrangement uses TRBV29-1 and TRBJ1-1; tentatively, D is TRBD1 (6 bases). Germline assignment: CDR1 SQVTM and CDR2 ANQGSEA. The CDR3 spans 13 residues. V was trimmed by 4 bases and J by 0 bases, leaving 9 bases between them. The DNA of the CDR3 is TGCAGCGTTGCAGGGGTGGTGAACACTGAAGCTTTCTTT. It encodes CSVAGVVNTEAFF.